This TCR beta chain was sequenced in a study of T cell changes during pregnancy in multiple sclerosis. Assay used: immunoSEQ multiplex PCR; TCRdb lists only in-frame clones, some missing. The sample includes tens of thousands of clones, 85% to 90% of them seen just once. This clone was observed once. The specimen was CD4+ T cells from peripheral blood mononuclear cells, collected in the first trimester of pregnancy. The source is a female donor with multiple sclerosis, enrolled in a pregnancy study.

The CDR3 here is CASSLAPSSYEQYF. In DNA, the CDR3 is TGCGCCAGCAGCTTGGCCCCGTCGTCCTACGAGCAGTACTTC. The V and J genes are TRBV5-1 and TRBJ2-7; D unclear. From germline, CDR1 is SGHRS and CDR2 YFSETQ. The V and J ends lost 0 bases and 1 base respectively, with 8 bases between them. This CDR3 region has 14 residues.